This entry lists 21 T cell receptor beta chains sequenced from one sample in a study of shared clonotypes between healthy human individuals. The naive CD8 fraction comprised CD45RO-negative cells positively selected for CCR7 and excluded terminally differentiated effector memory CD45RA+ cells. This table comes from immunoSEQ multiplex PCR, and its TCRdb copy is limited to in-frame clones, with some not included. The sample has approximately 600,000 clones, 95% seen once. The specimen was naive CD8+ T cells sorted from blood. Receptors originate from a woman in her twenties or thirties in good health.

The genes are TRBV5-4 and TRBJ2-5, with a possible D match to TRBD2 (5 bases). The CDR3 length is 11 residues. Germline V lookup: CDR1 SGHNT, CDR2 YYREEE (reference sequence). The V gene lost 4 bases and the J gene lost 11 bases, with 12 bases spanning the gap. This CDR3 is CASSNSGEQYF. In nucleotides, the CDR3 is TGTGCCAGCAGCAACAGTGGGGAGCAGTACTTC.

The chain recombines TRBV5-6 with TRBJ2-5, with D tentatively TRBD1 (6 bases). From germline, CDR1 is SGHDT and CDR2 YYEEEE. This CDR3 has 14 amino acids. Trimming removed 4 bases at V and 2 bases at J, with 12 bases between. The DNA for the CDR3 is TGTGCCAGCAGCGCCCGGGACATTCAAGAGACCCAGTACTTC. Translation: CASSARDIQETQYF.

V and J are TRBV9 and TRBJ1-1; D ambiguous. The CDR3 has 13 residues. Trimming took 4 bases from V and 1 from J, leaving 8 bases between them. Germline assignment: CDR1 SGDLS and CDR2 YYNGEE. The CDR3 region is CASSSGGNTEAFF. The CDR3 nucleotides are TGTGCCAGCAGCTCAGGAGGGAACACTGAAGCTTTCTTT.

V and J are TRBV28 and TRBJ2-2, with D perhaps matching TRBD2 (5 bases). This CDR3 is built from 14 residues. Germline V gene lookup returns CDR1 MDHEN and CDR2 SYDVKM. V was cut by 3 bases and J by 3 bases, with 8 bases left in between. The CDR3 bases are TGTGCCAGCAGTTTCGGACTGGACACCGGGGAGCTGTTTTTT. It specifies CASSFGLDTGELFF.

This chain uses TRBV7-9 with TRBJ1-4, with 7 bases identical to TRBD1. The CDR3 consists of 15 residues. Germline CDR1 SEHNR, CDR2 FQNEAQ (reference sequence). The V segment lost 5 bases and the J segment 3 bases; nucleotides outside the gene matches: 6. This chain's CDR3 is CASSPDRASNEKLFF. CDR3 nucleotide sequence: TGTGCCAGCAGCCCAGACAGGGCTTCTAATGAAAAACTGTTTTTT.

The chain uses TRBV9 and TRBJ1-2, with D perhaps TRBD1 (5 bases). The CDR3 consists of 15 residues. V was trimmed by 3 bases and J by 4 bases, leaving 16 bases between them. Germline V gives CDR1 SGDLS, CDR2 YYNGEE. CDR3 coding DNA: TGTGCCAGCAGCGGACGCCGGGACCTAACCTATGGCTACACCTTC. As protein: CASSGRRDLTYGYTF.

V gene TRBV10-1 combines with J gene TRBJ2-3; D is perhaps TRBD1 or TRBD2 (5 bases each). Germline V lookup: CDR1 WNHNN, CDR2 SYGVQD (reference sequence). The V gene lost 5 bases and the J gene lost 6 bases, with 15 bases spanning the gap. The CDR3 runs 14 residues. The CDR3 loop is CASSKRWGGDTQYF. The CDR3 DNA follows: TGCGCCAGCAGTAAGCGTTGGGGCGGGGATACGCAGTATTTT.

The genes are TRBV4-2 and TRBJ1-6, with 9 bases identical to TRBD1. Trimming at V came to 3 bases and at J to 10 bases, leaving 13 bases not matched to a gene. The CDR3 covers 17 residues. Germline CDR1 is LGHNA and CDR2 is YNFKEQ. CDR3 amino acids: CASSQPTDRGLHSPLHF. In DNA, the CDR3 is TGTGCCAGCAGCCAGCCCACGGACAGGGGACTACACTCACCCCTCCACTTT.

The chain recombines TRBV5-6 with TRBJ1-2; a possible D gene is TRBD1 (5 bases). This CDR3 is built from 16 residues. Germline V lookup: CDR1 SGHDT, CDR2 YYEEEE. Trimming removed 0 bases from V and 4 bases from J, with 16 bases in between. The DNA for the CDR3 is TGTGCCAGCAGCTTGGAGTGGCAGGGATATATCTATGGCTACACCTTC. Translation gives CASSLEWQGYIYGYTF.

This chain joins TRBV19 and TRBJ2-5; TRBD1 matches 7 bases. The CDR3 extends over 15 amino acids. Per the germline V gene, CDR1 is LNHDA and CDR2 is SQIVND (reference sequence). V trimming: 0 bases; J trimming: 4 bases; junction bases outside the gene matches: 5. The DNA for the CDR3 is TGTGCCAGTAGTATAGATACCAACAGGGGAGAGACCCAGTACTTC. Translated: CASSIDTNRGETQYF.

This chain connects TRBV19 to TRBJ2-7, with a possible D match to TRBD2 (5 bases). CDR3 length: 14 amino acids. Trimming took 3 bases from V and 5 from J, leaving 14 bases between them. Germline V gene sequence: CDR1 LNHDA, CDR2 SQIVND (reference sequence). CDR3 sequence reads: CASSIVAGVHEQYF. Here the CDR3 DNA reads TGTGCCAGTAGTATCGTGGCGGGCGTCCACGAGCAGTACTTC.

V is TRBV18 and J is TRBJ1-1; D ambiguous. Trimming shortened V by 3 bases and J by 0 bases, and 17 bases separated the two germline ends. The germline CDR1 and CDR2 sequences are KGHSH and LQKENI. This CDR3 is built from 17 residues. The CDR3 loop is CASSPSGRPSMNTEAFF. CDR3 in DNA: TGTGCCAGCTCACCCTCCGGTCGACCATCCATGAACACTGAAGCTTTCTTT.

The chain has TRBV19 and TRBJ2-7; perhaps TRBD2 as D (6 bases). CDR1 is LNHDA and CDR2 is SQIVND in the germline V gene (reference sequence). This CDR3 contains 15 residues. Trimming stripped 2 bases from V and 2 bases from J, with 13 bases between. CDR3 coding DNA: TGTGCCAGTAGTATAAGGTTAGCGGAACCCTACGAGCAGTACTTC. Its protein is CASSIRLAEPYEQYF. The full variable domain, rest sourced from reference TRBV19 and TRBJ2-7, is DGGITQSPKYLFRKEGQNVTLSCEQNLNHDAMYWYRQDPGQGLRLIYYSQIVNDFQKGDIAEGYSVSREKKESFPLTVTSAQKNPTAFYLCASSIRLAEPYEQYFGPGTRLTVT.

The chain is built from TRBV27 and TRBJ2-1; D assignment may be TRBD1 or TRBD2 (5 bases each). Germline CDR1 and CDR2: MNHEY and SMNVEV (reference sequence). There are 14 residues in the CDR3. Trimming stripped 3 bases from V and 7 bases from J, with 13 bases between. The CDR3 reads CASSFGTAGNEQFF. DNA for the CDR3: TGTGCCAGCAGTTTCGGGACGGCTGGGAATGAGCAGTTCTTC.

The chain carries TRBV11-2 and TRBJ2-7, with a weak D call TRBD1 (5 bases). The germline CDR1 and CDR2 sequences are SGHAT and FQNNGV. V lost 3 bases to trimming and J lost 3 bases, with 9 bases between them. The CDR3 runs to 13 residues. CDR3 amino acids: CASSLGPRYEQYF. CDR3 nucleotide sequence: TGTGCCAGCAGCTTGGGGCCCCGCTACGAGCAGTACTTC.

The CDR3 DNA follows: TGCGCCAGCATTAACAGGGGATCCTACGAGCAGTACTTC. Amino acids: CASINRGSYEQYF. The chain couples TRBV10-2 to TRBJ2-7, with 7 bases identical to TRBD1. With 7 bases clipped from V and 1 base from J, the junction kept 4 bases outside the gene matches. Germline V gene lookup returns CDR1 WSHSY and CDR2 SAAADI. CDR3 size: 13 residues.

The chain recombines TRBV7-6 with TRBJ2-2; no firm D call. The CDR3 totals 16 residues. Trimming cost V 4 bases and J 2 bases, with 14 bases left between them. Germline values: CDR1 SGHVS, CDR2 FNYEAQ. The CDR3 nucleotides read TGTGCCAGCAGCTCCGTGGACGGCTTAAACACCGGGGAGCTGTTTTTT. It specifies CASSSVDGLNTGELFF.

This clone has only one observation. This chain uses TRBV11-3 with TRBJ2-2, with D possibly TRBD2 on 5 matching bases. In germline, CDR1 is SGHNT, CDR2 YENEEA. Between the trimmed V and J ends, which lost 5 bases and 7 bases, there was a span of 17 bases. CDR3 length: 15 residues. The CDR3 sequence: CASSPTITPNGELFF. CDR3 nucleotides: TGTGCCAGCAGCCCGACTATAACCCCCAACGGGGAGCTGTTTTTT.

This clone was recorded once. This rearrangement joins TRBV4-1 to TRBJ2-7, with TRBD1 as a possible D gene (6 bases). Germline V gene data show CDR1 as MGHRA and CDR2 as YSYEKL. V lost 3 bases, J lost 2 bases, and 11 bases lay in between. The CDR3 is made up of 14 amino acids. CDR3 sequence: CASSQRQATYEQYF. The CDR3 DNA reads as TGCGCCAGCAGCCAGAGACAGGCTACCTACGAGCAGTACTTC.

The rearrangement uses TRBV11-1 and TRBJ2-7, with D maybe TRBD2 (5 bases). Looked up from germline, CDR1 is SGHAT and CDR2 is FQDESV (reference sequence). CDR3 length: 14 amino acids. V was cut by 2 bases and J by 6 bases, with 14 bases left in between. The DNA for the CDR3 is TGTGCCAGCAGCTTATGGGCGACGGGAAGCGAGCAGTACTTC. This encodes CASSLWATGSEQYF.

This sequence joins TRBV29-1 and TRBJ1-2; D remains unclear. CDR3 length equals 11 residues. CDR1 and CDR2 (germline): SQVTM, ANQGSEA. Trimming removed 7 bases from V and 8 bases from J, with 14 bases in between. CDR3 sequence: CSAKIPWGYTF. The DNA of the CDR3 is TGCAGCGCAAAAATACCATGGGGCTACACCTTC.